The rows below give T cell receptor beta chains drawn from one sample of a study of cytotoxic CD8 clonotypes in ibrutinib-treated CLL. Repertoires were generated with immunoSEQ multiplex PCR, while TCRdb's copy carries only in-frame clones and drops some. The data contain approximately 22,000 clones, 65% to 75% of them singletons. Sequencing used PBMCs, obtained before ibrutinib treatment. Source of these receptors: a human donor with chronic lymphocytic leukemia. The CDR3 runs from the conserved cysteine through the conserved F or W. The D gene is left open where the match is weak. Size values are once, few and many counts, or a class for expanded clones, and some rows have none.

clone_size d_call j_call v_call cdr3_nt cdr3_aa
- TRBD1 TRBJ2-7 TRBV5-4 TGTGCCAGCAGCTCCAGACAGGGTGGAGAGCAGTACTTC CASSSRQGGEQYF
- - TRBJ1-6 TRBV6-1 TGTGCCAGCAGTGAAGCGTTAGACAGGATCTCCTATAATTCACCCCTCCACTTT CASSEALDRISYNSPLHF
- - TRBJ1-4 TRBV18 TGTGCCAGCTCACCAGGGACCCCTGCAACTAATGAAAAACTGTTTTTT CASSPGTPATNEKLFF
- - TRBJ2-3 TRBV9 TGTGCCAGCAGCGTAGATTTCAGGGCAACTAGCCGTCCTGGCACAGATACGCAGTATTTT CASSVDFRATSRPGTDTQYF
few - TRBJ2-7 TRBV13 TGTGCCAGCAGCTTCACGGGCCTCTACGAGCAGTACTTC CASSFTGLYEQYF
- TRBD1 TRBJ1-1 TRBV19 TGTGCCAGTAGAGACAGGGGGAACACTGAAGCTTTCTTT CASRDRGNTEAFF
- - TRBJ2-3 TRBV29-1 TGCAGCGCCAGGCGGGTCGGGTCAGATACGCAGTATTTT CSARRVGSDTQYF
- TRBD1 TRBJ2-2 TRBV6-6 TGTGCCTGCAAGGGACAGCCGAACACCGGGGAGCTGTTTTTT CACKGQPNTGELFF
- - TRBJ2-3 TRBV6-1 TGTGCCAGCAGCTTGGAGGGGGCCGTGAGAGATACGCAGTATTTT CASSLEGAVRDTQYF
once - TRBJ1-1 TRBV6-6 TGTGCCAGCAGTTACGGTATAGGGGGTGGGAACACTGAAGCTTTCTTT CASSYGIGGGNTEAFF
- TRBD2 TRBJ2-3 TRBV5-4 TGTGCCAGCAGCTTGAGGGCTAGCGGGGGGCGGGATACGCAGTATTTT CASSLRASGGRDTQYF
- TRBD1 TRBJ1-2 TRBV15 TGTGCCACCAGCAGGGACAGGGGGCTTGATGGCTACACCTTC CATSRDRGLDGYTF
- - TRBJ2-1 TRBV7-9 TGTGCCAGCAGGCCCTTATCCTACAATGAGCAGTTCTTC CASRPLSYNEQFF
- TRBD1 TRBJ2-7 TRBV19 TGTGCCAGTAGTGCCACAGGGGCGACCTACGAGCAGTACTTC CASSATGATYEQYF
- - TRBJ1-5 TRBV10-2 TGCGCCAGCAGTGGTCCCAATCAGCCCCAGCATTTT CASSGPNQPQHF
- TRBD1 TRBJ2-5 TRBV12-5 TGTGCTAGTGGTACGGGACAGGGACCCTTTGAGACCCAGTACTTC CASGTGQGPFETQYF
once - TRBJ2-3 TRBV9 TGTGCCAGCAGCGTTGGAGCGTCGGGCGGAAATACGCAGTATTTT CASSVGASGGNTQYF
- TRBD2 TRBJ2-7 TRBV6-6 TGTGCCAGCAAGAGGACTAGCGGTAGCTCCTACGAGCAGTACTTC CASKRTSGSSYEQYF
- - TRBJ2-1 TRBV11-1 TGTGCCAGCAGCCCACCCCGAGGGGCCGATGAGCAGTTCTTC CASSPPRGADEQFF
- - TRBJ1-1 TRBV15 TGTGCCACCAGCAGAGATCTCTTGAACACTGAAGCTTTCTTT CATSRDLLNTEAFF
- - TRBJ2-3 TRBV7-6 TGTGCCAGCAGTCGATTCCCCCCAGACCCGAGCACAGATACGCAGTATTTT CASSRFPPDPSTDTQYF
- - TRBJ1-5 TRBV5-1 TGCGCCAGCAGCTTTGGAGGTGGAGATCAGCCCCAGCATTTT CASSFGGGDQPQHF
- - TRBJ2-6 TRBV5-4 TGTGCCAGCCTTCAATCCGTACCACAAAGTCGGGCCAACGTCCTGACTTTC CASLQSVPQSRANVLTF
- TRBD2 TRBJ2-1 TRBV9 TGTGCCAGCAGCGTAATAGCGGGAGGCTCCTACAATGAGCAGTTCTTC CASSVIAGGSYNEQFF
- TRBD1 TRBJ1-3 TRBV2 TGTGCCAGCAGTGATTTGGGGACAGGGGCCTCTGGAAACACCATATATTTT CASSDLGTGASGNTIYF
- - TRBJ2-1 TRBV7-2 TGTGCCAGCAGCTTCCCGGGACACCCGGTAAACTCCTACAATGAGCAGTTCTTC CASSFPGHPVNSYNEQFF
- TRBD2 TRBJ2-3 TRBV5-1 TGCGCCAGCAGCTTCGGACTAGCGGGAGGAACAGATACGCAGTATTTT CASSFGLAGGTDTQYF
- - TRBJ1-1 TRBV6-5 TGTGCCAGCAGTTACGTGGGGGTGAACACTGAAGCTTTCTTT CASSYVGVNTEAFF
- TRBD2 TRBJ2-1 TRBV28 TGTGCCAGCAGTCGTCGCCTCAGCGGGAGTGGCAATGAGCAGTTCTTC CASSRRLSGSGNEQFF
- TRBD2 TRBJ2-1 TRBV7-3 TGTGCCAGCAGCCTTAATTTGGCTAGCGGCTACAATGAGCAGTTCTTC CASSLNLASGYNEQFF
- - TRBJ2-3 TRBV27 TGTGCCAGCAGTTTAGGAGTCCTAAGCACAGATACGCAGTATTTT CASSLGVLSTDTQYF
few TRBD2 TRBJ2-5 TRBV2 TGTGCCAGCTCGGAACGGGAGGGCCGTGAGACCCAGTACTTC CASSEREGRETQYF
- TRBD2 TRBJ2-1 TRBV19 TGTGCCAGTAGTATAGGGGGTAGCGGGAGTGCCTACAATGAGCAGTTCTTC CASSIGGSGSAYNEQFF
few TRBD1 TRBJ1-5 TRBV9 TGTGCCAGCAGCGAGACAGGGGGCGATCAGCCCCAGCATTTT CASSETGGDQPQHF
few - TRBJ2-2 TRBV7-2 TGTGCCAGCAGCTTAACTGGCACAAACACCGGGGAGCTGTTTTTT CASSLTGTNTGELFF
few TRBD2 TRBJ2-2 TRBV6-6 TGTGCCAGTACCGGGACTAGCGGGAGTGGACGGGAGCTGTTTTTT CASTGTSGSGRELFF
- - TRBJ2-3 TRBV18 TGTGCCAGCTCACCACAGGGGAATACGCAGTATTTT CASSPQGNTQYF
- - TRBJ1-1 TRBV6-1 TGTGCCAGCAGGCCCCTCCTGGGAAGCGGGACTGAAGCTTTCTTT CASRPLLGSGTEAFF
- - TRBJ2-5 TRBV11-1 TGTGCCAGCAGCTTAGCGCGTGAGACCCAGTACTTC CASSLARETQYF
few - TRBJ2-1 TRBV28 TGTGCCAGCGGCCAATACAATGAGCAGTTCTTC CASGQYNEQFF
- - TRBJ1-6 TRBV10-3 TGTGCCATCAGTGAGGTTCAGGGGAGCAATTCACCCCTCCACTTT CAISEVQGSNSPLHF
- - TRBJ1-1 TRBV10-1 TGCGCCAGCAGTGAAGGGGGGACAAAAGCTTTCTTT CASSEGGTKAFF
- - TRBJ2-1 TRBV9 TGTGCCAGCAGCGTAGGTGGAGATATCTCGACCGTTGAGCAGTTCTTC CASSVGGDISTVEQFF
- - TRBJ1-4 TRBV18 TGTGCCAGCTCACCACGGGGCAGTGAAAAACTGTTTTTT CASSPRGSEKLFF
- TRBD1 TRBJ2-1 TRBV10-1 TGCGCCAGCAGTGAGGGGGGACAGGGAATATCTTTTGGCAATGAGCAGTTCTTC CASSEGGQGISFGNEQFF
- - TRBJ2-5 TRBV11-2 TGTGCCAGCAGCTTCGGGGGTGCGGTAGGAGAGACCCAGTACTTC CASSFGGAVGETQYF
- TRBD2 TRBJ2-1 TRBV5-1 TGCGCCAGCAGCGACTTAGCGGGAGTTACCTACAATGAGCAGTTCTTC CASSDLAGVTYNEQFF
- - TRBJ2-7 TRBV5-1 TGCGCCAGCAGCGAAGACGGTAGGTACGAGCAGTACTTC CASSEDGRYEQYF
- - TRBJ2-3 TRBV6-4 TGTGCCAGCAGTGAAGGACAGAGCACAGATACGCAGTATTTT CASSEGQSTDTQYF
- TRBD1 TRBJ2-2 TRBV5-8 TGTGCCAGCAGCCTAACCGGGACAGGGAATTGGAGGGAGCTGTTTTTT CASSLTGTGNWRELFF